The clone carrying this TCR beta chain was recorded at least ten times. Antigen: not known. Researchers amplified the TCR beta CDR3 regions from RNA transcripts. During a first-round RT-PCR of the TCR CDR3, the HTBI primer set was used. TCRdb independently ran MiXCR on the multiplex PCR reads; one entry per CDR3 protein. Here the sample spans 250,000 to 400,000 distinct CDR3 sequences, approximately 13% being singletons. The CDR3 has 14 residues. Germline trimming cut 5 bases from V and 1 base from J; bases unmatched to any gene: 3. CDR1 is SGHVS and CDR2 is FNYEAQ in the germline V gene. Exclusion criteria comprised uncontrolled infection, other autoimmune disease, pregnancy or lactation. This entry belongs to a study of T cells in Graves' hyperthyroidism and ophthalmopathy. Notes on the study in general: Among clonotypes expanded in thyroid above 0.001, most were also found in blood. The model's output predicted ophthalmopathy at a median of roughly 6.9 months prior to onset.

The sequence came from a woman aged 40 to 55 with Graves' ophthalmopathy. Sequencing was carried out using blood. The chain recombines TRBV7-6 with TRBJ2-7; 9 bases fit TRBD2. CDR3 loop: CASSPSGVSYEQYF. In DNA, the CDR3 is TGTGCCAGCAGCCCTAGCGGGGTATCCTACGAGCAGTACTTC.